These 21 T cell receptor beta chains originate from one sample sequenced in a study of blood T cell repertoires in COVID-19. Repertoires were generated with immunoSEQ multiplex PCR, while TCRdb's copy carries only in-frame clones and drops some. The table has roughly 200,000 clones, 70% to 90% seen once; the top ten hold 18%. Sequencing was performed on peripheral blood. These receptors were obtained from a man aged 50 to 60 with COVID-19, enrolled during active disease.

This clone was recorded only once. This rearrangement joins TRBV2 to TRBJ1-1, with 8 bases that match TRBD1. This CDR3 contains 13 residues. Germline lookup yields CDR1 SNHLY and CDR2 FYNNEI. V shed 6 bases and J 4 bases; nucleotides not matched to a gene: 4. CDR3 region: CASSDTGGTEAFF. The CDR3 region has the DNA TGTGCCAGCAGCGATACAGGGGGCACTGAAGCTTTCTTT. The whole variable domain, remainder taken from reference TRBV2 and TRBJ1-1, is EPEVTQTPSHQVTQMGQEVILRCVPISNHLYFYWYRQILGQKVEFLVSFYNNEISEKSEIFDDQFSVERPDGSNFTLKIRSTKLEDSAMYFCASSDTGGTEAFFGQGTRLTVV.

The chain is built from TRBV5-4 and TRBJ2-2; 9 nucleotides line up with TRBD2. Germline loops: CDR1 SGHNT, CDR2 YYREEE (reference sequence). The CDR3 is made up of 16 amino acids. Trimming cost V 1 base and J 5 bases; bases outside gene matches: 6. CDR3 protein: CASSLWVAGDTGELFF. CDR3 nucleotides: TGTGCCAGCAGCTTGTGGGTAGCGGGAGATACCGGGGAGCTGTTTTTT.

This clone was detected only a few times. The J gene is TRBJ2-3, the V gene TRBV7-8, with 9 bases matching TRBD1. Germline assignment: CDR1 SGHVS and CDR2 FQNEAQ. The CDR3 loop spans 17 amino acids. V was pared by 3 bases and J by 1 base, with 8 bases of the junction left unmatched. Written as DNA, the CDR3 is TGTGCCAGCAGCTTCTCGAGGACAGGGGCTCGCACAGATACGCAGTATTTT. This gives the protein CASSFSRTGARTDTQYF.

This clone has more than one count but fewer than ten. The chain uses TRBV6-1 and TRBJ2-2; D is possibly TRBD1 (5 bases). CDR1 is MNHNS and CDR2 is SASEGT in the germline V gene. This CDR3 comprises 14 residues. Trimming removed 2 bases at V and 2 bases at J, with 6 bases between. The CDR3 is CASSEWTNTGELFF. In DNA, the CDR3 is TGTGCCAGCAGTGAATGGACAAACACCGGGGAGCTGTTTTTT.

The chain uses TRBV7-9 and TRBJ2-3, with 14 bases identical to TRBD2. CDR1 SEHNR and CDR2 FQNEAQ come from the germline V gene (reference sequence). V was pared by 5 bases and J by 3 bases, with 4 bases of the junction left unmatched. CDR3 length: 16 residues. For the CDR3, the DNA is TGTGCCAGCAGCGGATGGACTAGCGGGAGGACAGATACGCAGTATTTT. Protein product: CASSGWTSGRTDTQYF.

The rearrangement links TRBV6-2 or TRBV6-3 to TRBJ2-2; D may be TRBD2 (6 bases). The CDR3 consists of 15 residues. V was shortened by 5 bases and J by 2 bases, with 12 bases between the two germline ends. CDR1 MNHEY and CDR2 SVGEGT come from the germline V gene. The DNA of the CDR3 is TGTGCCAGCAGTCCCGGCGGGGTCAACACCGGGGAGCTGTTTTTT. Translation gives CASSPGGVNTGELFF.

The rearrangement uses TRBV18 and TRBJ2-1, with D unresolved. The V gene's germline CDR1 is KGHSH and CDR2 LQKENI. The CDR3 runs 11 residues. Trimming removed 3 bases at V and 10 bases at J, with 7 bases between. The CDR3 protein is CASSPLGEQFF. Written as DNA, the CDR3 is TGTGCCAGCTCACCCCTCGGGGAGCAGTTCTTC.

The rearrangement joins TRBV5-4 to TRBJ2-2; 10 positions match TRBD2. The germline CDR1 and CDR2 sequences are SGHNT and YYREEE (reference sequence). The CDR3 is 16 residues long. The junction had 6 bases not matched to a gene; V was cut back by 1 base and J by 6 bases. The CDR3 spells CASSLSTSGRPGELFF. CDR3 in DNA: TGTGCCAGCAGCTTGTCGACTAGCGGGCGCCCCGGGGAGCTGTTTTTT.

This chain links TRBV2 with TRBJ1-6, with 8 bases fitting TRBD1. From germline, CDR1 is SNHLY and CDR2 FYNNEI. The CDR3 spans 15 residues. V was clipped by 2 bases and J by 8 bases; unmatched bases: 5. The CDR3 bases are TGTGCCAGCAGTGAAAATGGACAGGGTTATTCACCCCTCCACTTT. Translating it yields CASSENGQGYSPLHF.

The rearrangement joins TRBV4-3 to TRBJ1-1; weak D call: TRBD1 (6 bases). The V gene lost 0 bases and the J gene lost 0 bases, with 17 bases spanning the gap. The CDR3 is 18 amino acids. The germline V gene has CDR1 LGHNA and CDR2 YSLEER. The CDR3 DNA reads TGCGCCAGCAGCCAAGATTTTATAGCAGGGGAGATGAACACTGAAGCTTTCTTT. Translating it yields CASSQDFIAGEMNTEAFF.

The CDR3 DNA reads TGTGCCAGTCGGGGGACAGGGTCGATGGGAACTGAAGCTTTCTTT. Residues: CASRGTGSMGTEAFF. This sequence joins TRBV2 and TRBJ1-1, with 9 bases identical to TRBD1. V gave up 9 bases and J gave up 5 bases; unmatched junction bases: 13. The CDR3 has 15 residues. CDR1 and CDR2 (germline): SNHLY, FYNNEI.

This chain links TRBV19 with TRBJ2-1; TRBD1 matches at 11 bases. The CDR3 length is 13 residues. CDR1 is LNHDA and CDR2 is SQIVND in the germline V gene (reference sequence). V lost 6 bases, J lost 10 bases, and 5 bases stayed unmatched. CDR3 protein: CASRGTGGREQFF. The CDR3 bases are TGTGCCAGTAGGGGGACAGGGGGGCGGGAGCAGTTCTTC.

The J gene is TRBJ2-3, the V gene TRBV18; D is possibly TRBD2 (7 bases). CDR3 size: 14 residues. Trimming took 5 bases from V and 5 from J, leaving 14 bases between them. Germline V gene data show CDR1 as KGHSH and CDR2 as LQKENI. The CDR3 spells CASSSRRGGDTQYF. The CDR3 bases are TGTGCCAGCTCATCCCGGAGGGGGGGAGATACGCAGTATTTT.

The chain joins TRBV11-3 to TRBJ2-2; 16 positions agree with TRBD2. CDR1 is SGHNT and CDR2 is YENEEA in the germline V gene. The V gene end was trimmed by 3 bases and the J gene end by 4 bases; junction bases not matched to a gene: 5. This CDR3 has 18 amino acids. The CDR3 coding sequence is TGTGCCAGCAGCTTGGGACTAGCGGGAGGGCCGAGCACCGGGGAGCTGTTTTTT. The encoded protein is CASSLGLAGGPSTGELFF.

This chain connects TRBV28 to TRBJ2-5, with 7 bases aligning to TRBD1. Germline V gene data show CDR1 as MDHEN and CDR2 as SYDVKM. Trimming removed 5 bases from V and 3 bases from J; junction bases left unmatched: 9. This CDR3 contains 15 residues. CDR3 in amino acids: CASSDHRGSEETQYF. CDR3 nucleotides: TGTGCCAGCAGTGACCACAGGGGATCAGAAGAGACCCAGTACTTC.

The chain is built from TRBV6-4 and TRBJ2-3, with TRBD2 matching over 12 bases. The CDR3 has 16 residues. The V gene end was trimmed by 8 bases and the J gene end by 0 bases; junction bases not matched to a gene: 6. Germline values: CDR1 MRHNA, CDR2 SNTAGT. The CDR3 DNA sequence: TGTGCCAGCGGCCCGACTAGCGGGGGAAGCACAGATACGCAGTATTTT. Its protein is CASGPTSGGSTDTQYF.

V is TRBV5-6 and J is TRBJ1-3; tentative D call: TRBD1 (6 bases). CDR3 length equals 15 residues. Germline loops: CDR1 SGHDT, CDR2 YYEEEE. Between the trimmed V and J ends, which lost 6 bases and 0 bases, there was a span of 13 bases. The CDR3 here is CASTDRFYSGNTIYF. CDR3 DNA sequence: TGTGCCAGCACCGACAGGTTCTACTCTGGAAACACCATATATTTT.

This chain connects TRBV27 to TRBJ2-3; TRBD2 agrees at 7 bases. The CDR3 extends over 14 amino acids. Per the germline V gene, CDR1 is MNHEY and CDR2 is SMNVEV (reference sequence). Losses at the gene ends were 7 bases for V and 4 bases for J; bases not matched to a gene: 8. The CDR3 protein is CASTFGGRPDTQYF. The CDR3 DNA reads as TGTGCCAGCACCTTTGGCGGGAGACCAGATACGCAGTATTTT.

The genes are TRBV29-1 and TRBJ2-5; 7 positions agree with TRBD1. V shed 3 bases, J shed 2 bases, and the junction held 0 bases outside the gene matches. This CDR3 is 12 amino acids long. Germline values: CDR1 SQVTM, CDR2 ANQGSEA. The CDR3 nucleotides are TGCAGCGTTGACAGGGGGCAAGAGACCCAGTACTTC. It specifies CSVDRGQETQYF.

This chain links TRBV5-6 with TRBJ1-1; 7 bases are shared with TRBD1. CDR3 length: 15 amino acids. Germline loops: CDR1 SGHDT, CDR2 YYEEEE. The V segment lost 0 bases and the J segment 3 bases; nucleotides outside the gene matches: 5. The DNA of the CDR3 is TGTGCCAGCAGCTTGGTAGACAGGGACCACACTGAAGCTTTCTTT. This gives the protein CASSLVDRDHTEAFF.

This clone was seen a few times. The rearrangement links TRBV7-3 to TRBJ2-7, with 7 bases fitting TRBD1. This CDR3 is built from 13 residues. Germline V gene sequence: CDR1 SGHTA, CDR2 FQGTGA. V trimming: 6 bases; J trimming: 5 bases; junction bases outside the gene matches: 7. CDR3 bases: TGTGCCAGCAGAGAGACAGGGAAAAACGAGCAGTACTTC. It specifies CASRETGKNEQYF. Using reference TRBV7-3 and TRBJ2-7 for the parts outside the CDR3, the full variable domain is GAGVSQTPSNKVTEKGKYVELRCDPISGHTALYWYRQSLGQGPEFLIYFQGTGAADDSGLPNDRFFAVRPEGSVSTLKIQRTERGDSAVYLCASRETGKNEQYFGPGTRLTVT.